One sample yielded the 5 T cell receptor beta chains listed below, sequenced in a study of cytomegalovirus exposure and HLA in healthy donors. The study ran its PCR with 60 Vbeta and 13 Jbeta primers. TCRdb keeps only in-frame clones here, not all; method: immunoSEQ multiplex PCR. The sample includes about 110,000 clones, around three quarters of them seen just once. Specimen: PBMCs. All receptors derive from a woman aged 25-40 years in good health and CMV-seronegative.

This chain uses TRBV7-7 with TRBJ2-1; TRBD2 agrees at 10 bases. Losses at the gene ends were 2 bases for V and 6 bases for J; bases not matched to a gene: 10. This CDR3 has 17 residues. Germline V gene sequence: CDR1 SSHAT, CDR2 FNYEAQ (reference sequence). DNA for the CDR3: TGTGCCAGCAGCTTATGGGACGGTAGCGGGGGGTTCAATGAGCAGTTCTTC. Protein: CASSLWDGSGGFNEQFF.

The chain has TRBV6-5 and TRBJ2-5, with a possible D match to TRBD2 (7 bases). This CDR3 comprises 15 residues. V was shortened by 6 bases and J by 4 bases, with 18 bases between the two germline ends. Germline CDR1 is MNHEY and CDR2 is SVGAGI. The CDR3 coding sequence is TGTGCCAGCAGCCTCCGGGGGGCCCCCCTAGAGACCCAGTACTTC. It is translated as CASSLRGAPLETQYF.

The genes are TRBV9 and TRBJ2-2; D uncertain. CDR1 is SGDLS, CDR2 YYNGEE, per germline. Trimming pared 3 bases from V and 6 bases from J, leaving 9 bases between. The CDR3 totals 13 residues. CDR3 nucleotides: TGTGCCAGCAGCGGGTATCCAGCCGGGGAGCTGTTTTTT. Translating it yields CASSGYPAGELFF.

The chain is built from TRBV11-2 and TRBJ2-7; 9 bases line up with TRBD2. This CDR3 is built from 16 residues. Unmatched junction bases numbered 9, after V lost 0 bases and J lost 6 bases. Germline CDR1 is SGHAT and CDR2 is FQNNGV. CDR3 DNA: TGTGCCAGCAGCTTAGATGAGGTAGCGGGAGCCCCCGAGCAGTACTTC. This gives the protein CASSLDEVAGAPEQYF.

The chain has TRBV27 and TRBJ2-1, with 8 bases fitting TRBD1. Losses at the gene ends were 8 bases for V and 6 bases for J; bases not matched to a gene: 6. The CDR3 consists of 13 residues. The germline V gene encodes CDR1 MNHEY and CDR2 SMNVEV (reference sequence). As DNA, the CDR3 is TGTGCCAGCCGACAGGGGTGGTCCAATGAGCAGTTCTTC. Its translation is CASRQGWSNEQFF.